This is a list of T cell receptor beta chains from one sample in a study of blood T cell repertoires in COVID-19. TCRdb keeps only in-frame clones here, not all; method: immunoSEQ multiplex PCR. The sample includes several thousand clones, 84% seen only once; the top ten take roughly 10%. Sequenced: peripheral blood. These receptors all come from a human donor in a cohort sampled during active COVID-19. Each CDR3 is given without its conserved first and last residue. Fields, in order: D gene, J gene, clone size, V gene, CDR3 protein. The D gene is left open where the match is weak. Size is stated for part of the rows, as once, few or many counts, or as a class when the clone is expanded.

. TRBJ1-2 . TRBV6-2/TRBV6-3 ASSSDLLANYGYT
. TRBJ1-1 . TRBV11-3 ASSPPGAPLGTEAF
TRBD1 TRBJ2-1 . TRBV19 ASTFDRGRVGGEQF
TRBD2 TRBJ2-5 . TRBV7-9 ASSLSRARGGRETQY
TRBD1 TRBJ1-2 . TRBV7-2 ASSLWGQGEVYGYT
. TRBJ1-1 . TRBV9 ASSVVGGLAF
. TRBJ2-2 . TRBV29-1 SVTQGGTGELF
. TRBJ1-2 . TRBV30 AQGGANRHGYT
TRBD2 TRBJ2-5 . TRBV15 ATSTQLAGGWETQY
. TRBJ1-1 . TRBV3-1/TRBV3-2 ASSQEPGQAF
. TRBJ1-5 . TRBV30 AWSVRDNQPQH
. TRBJ2-2 few TRBV6-2/TRBV6-3 ASSYNTNTGELF
TRBD1 TRBJ2-3 . TRBV24-1 ATSDLFGQGATDTQY
TRBD2 TRBJ2-5 . TRBV7-8 ASSLGGLAGVQETQY
. TRBJ2-7 few TRBV19 ASSSKTTSYEQY
TRBD1 TRBJ2-3 once TRBV9 ASSVEGQGARTDTQY
. TRBJ1-1 . TRBV2 ASRQVVNTEAF
TRBD1 TRBJ1-5 . TRBV27 ASSPRQGPNQPQH
TRBD2 TRBJ2-2 few TRBV6-4 ASSERGEAGELF
. TRBJ1-1 . TRBV6-2/TRBV6-3 ASSYSWNTEAF
. TRBJ1-5 . TRBV10-2 ASSEEVYSNQPQH
TRBD2 TRBJ2-7 . TRBV27 ASSLTAMTSGGYEQY
TRBD2 TRBJ2-3 once TRBV11-3 ASSLVRGGSTDTQY
. TRBJ2-2 . TRBV14 ASSQDVYRPGELF
TRBD2 TRBJ2-3 . TRBV7-9 ASSLALTSPTDTQY
. TRBJ1-1 . TRBV4-3 ASSQGGGRLNTEAF
TRBD2 TRBJ2-1 . TRBV28 ASSRLAGGLF
TRBD1 TRBJ2-3 . TRBV7-8 ASSLVGQGASTQY
. TRBJ2-6 . TRBV6-6 ASSLQGSGANVLT
TRBD2 TRBJ2-1 . TRBV2 ASRATSGGYRNEQF
. TRBJ1-5 . TRBV6-2/TRBV6-3 ASSYPPPYSNQPQH
. TRBJ1-2 . TRBV4-1 ASSLSFSGGGNT
. TRBJ1-6 . TRBV10-1 ASSESTPGQNSPLH
TRBD1 TRBJ2-5 . TRBV3-1/TRBV3-2 ASSQAGTGGRETQY
. TRBJ1-2 . TRBV6-2/TRBV6-3 ASSYSAGYT
TRBD1 TRBJ2-7 . TRBV3-1/TRBV3-2 ASSRDRGYEQY
TRBD1 TRBJ1-2 once TRBV5-1 ASSPHTGGLNGYT
TRBD1 TRBJ1-4 once TRBV28 ASSRGQLGEKLF
. TRBJ1-6 . TRBV5-1 ASSLRYTTDNSPLH
TRBD1 TRBJ1-2 once TRBV10-3 AITGTELGYGYT
TRBD1 TRBJ1-2 . TRBV28 ASSPTGTALYGYT
. TRBJ2-7 . TRBV19 ASSIGTGTYEQY
. TRBJ1-6 . TRBV15 ATSRDTANSPLH
. TRBJ1-1 . TRBV30 AWSLRGEAF
. TRBJ2-7 . TRBV19 ATQGPGHYEQY
. TRBJ1-6 . TRBV12-5 ASGLIREPKPAYNSPLH
. TRBJ2-7 . TRBV5-1 ASSLTGGDTYEQY
TRBD1 TRBJ1-6 . TRBV27 ASSKTGGPTAPLH
. TRBJ1-2 . TRBV6-6 ASSPGIYGYT
. TRBJ2-1 . TRBV28 ASSLFRGGEQF
TRBD2 TRBJ2-5 . TRBV4-1 ASSRTSGETQY
. TRBJ2-2 . TRBV5-8 ASSLLYTNTGELF
. TRBJ1-3 once TRBV20-1 SASTLAGGGNTIY
TRBD2 TRBJ2-7 . TRBV9 ASSVAGAGGLHEQY
. TRBJ2-7 once TRBV21-1 ASTKGLLYYEQY
TRBD1 TRBJ1-3 . TRBV7-2 ASSWGQGSGNTIY
. TRBJ1-6 . TRBV5-1 ASSLAGRSPLH
TRBD1 TRBJ2-5 . TRBV5-4 ASSPLPGQQETQY
TRBD1 TRBJ1-4 . TRBV5-4 ASSINDRGPRSKLF